This T cell receptor beta chain was recovered during a study of CXCR3-negative and CXCR3-positive naive CD8 T cells. Overall study context: The total count of TRB reads reached around 130 million, and each library contributed about 1.5 +/- 0.3 million.

With respect to this clonotype: Antigen unknown.

CDR1 is MRHNA, CDR2 SNTAGT, per germline. This CDR3 spans 15 amino acids. The study's findings and limits: It was found that naive subsets had comparable surface CD5, and TCR strength was inferred from TRB CDR3 properties. Similarly elevated diversity marked both naive subsets, with memory CD8+ cells showing far lower diversity. Memory, not naive, CXCR3-negative and CXCR3-positive cells differed in TRBV-TRBJ usage.

The authors prepared UMI-labeled TRB cDNA libraries by 5' RACE. TCRdb derives one entry per CDR3 protein from the 5' RACE reads, leaving out DNA. This repertoire includes over 35,000 distinct CDR3 sequences. Source material: memory CD8+ T cells from blood. The rearrangement links TRBV6-4 to TRBJ2-1; lacking DNA, the TRBD2 call made by TCRdb goes unchecked. The receptor was derived from a human donor in good health. Some clones in this sample may be carry-over from other donors' samples. CDR3 amino acids: CASSDGRGGHNEQFF.